The rows below give T cell receptor beta chains drawn from one sample of a study of T cell repertoires in cytomegalovirus infection. TCRdb reprocessed the reads via MiXCR and lists one record per CDR3 protein. The data contain roughly 45,000 distinct CDR3 sequences, about 20% of them singletons. Their antigen targets remain unknown. The sequencing input was PBMCs, sequenced either directly or after in vitro stimulation (not recorded which). The receptors were gathered from a human donor in good health (CMV status not recorded). Some clones in this sample may be carry-over from other donors' samples. Each CDR3 is given with its conserved first and last residue. D genes are given only for firm matches. Clone size is given for some rows only: seen once, a few or many times, or a class if the clone is expanded.

DNA: TGCGCCAGCAGCCAGGGGGATAGCACTGAAGCTTTCTTT; CDR3: CASSQGDSTEAFF; V: TRBV4-3; D: NA; J: TRBJ1-1; size: NA; length: 13
DNA: TGTGCCAGCAGCCCATCGACGGGGAGCTATGGCTACACCTTC; CDR3: CASSPSTGSYGYTF; V: TRBV12-3/TRBV12-4; D: NA; J: TRBJ1-2; size: many; length: 14
DNA: TGTGCCAGCAGCTTGGGAGGGCAGAAGTACTTC; CDR3: CASSLGGQKYF; V: TRBV7-9; D: TRBD2; J: TRBJ2-5; size: NA; length: 11
DNA: TGTGCCAGCAGTTACTCGTGGGCACTACTTTCGGCGGAGCAGTACTTC; CDR3: CASSYSWALLSAEQYF; V: TRBV6-2/TRBV6-3; D: NA; J: TRBJ2-7; size: NA; length: 16
DNA: TGTGCCATCAGTGATGACGATACGCAGTATTTT; CDR3: CAISDDDTQYF; V: TRBV10-3; D: NA; J: TRBJ2-3; size: NA; length: 11
DNA: TGCGCCAGCAGTCATGGGTGGGACAGGACGAACTACGAGCAGTACTTC; CDR3: CASSHGWDRTNYEQYF; V: TRBV23-1; D: TRBD1; J: TRBJ2-7; size: NA; length: 16
DNA: TGTGCCAGCAGCTTGGTGGACAGCAAGAACACTGAAGCTTTCTTT; CDR3: CASSLVDSKNTEAFF; V: TRBV5-6; D: NA; J: TRBJ1-1; size: NA; length: 15
DNA: TGTGCCAGCAGTCTGTGGACTAGCAGAGGCTACGAGCAGTACTTC; CDR3: CASSLWTSRGYEQYF; V: TRBV27; D: TRBD2; J: TRBJ2-7; size: NA; length: 15
DNA: TGTGCCGACACACAGGACTCTGGGGCCAACGTCCTGACTTTC; CDR3: CADTQDSGANVLTF; V: TRBV6-2/TRBV6-3; D: NA; J: TRBJ2-6; size: NA; length: 14
DNA: TGTGCCAGCAGCTTACCGGCAGGGAATGGCTACACCTTC; CDR3: CASSLPAGNGYTF; V: TRBV7-6; D: NA; J: TRBJ1-2; size: few; length: 13
DNA: TGTGCCAGCAGTTCCCCCATTTATGCAGATACGCAGTATTTT; CDR3: CASSSPIYADTQYF; V: TRBV28; D: NA; J: TRBJ2-3; size: few; length: 14
DNA: TGTGCCAGCAGTTACTCCCAGAGTGGCAATCAGCCCCAGCATTTT; CDR3: CASSYSQSGNQPQHF; V: TRBV6-6; D: NA; J: TRBJ1-5; size: many; length: 15
DNA: TGCGCCAGCAGCTTACAGGGGAGGGAAGAGACCCAGTACTTC; CDR3: CASSLQGREETQYF; V: TRBV5-1; D: NA; J: TRBJ2-5; size: many; length: 14
DNA: TGTGCCAGCAGCTTAGAGGGGGCCAATGAGCAGTTCTTC; CDR3: CASSLEGANEQFF; V: TRBV11-3; D: NA; J: TRBJ2-1; size: many; length: 13
DNA: TGCAGCCTAAGAGGTAGGGGAAGCTCCTACAATGAGCAGTTCTTC; CDR3: CSLRGRGSSYNEQFF; V: TRBV29-1; D: NA; J: TRBJ2-1; size: few; length: 15
DNA: TGTGCCAGCTCGCGGACAGGGGCGGACACTGAAGCTTTCTTT; CDR3: CASSRTGADTEAFF; V: TRBV18; D: TRBD1; J: TRBJ1-1; size: many; length: 14
DNA: TGTGCCAGCAGACGATACCCAGGGGCCCTAGATGAAAAACTGTTTTTT; CDR3: CASRRYPGALDEKLFF; V: TRBV7-2; D: NA; J: TRBJ1-4; size: NA; length: 16
DNA: TGTGCCAGCAGTTCCCGGGAGGCGGGCATGAACACTGAAGCTTTCTTT; CDR3: CASSSREAGMNTEAFF; V: TRBV12-3/TRBV12-4; D: NA; J: TRBJ1-1; size: many; length: 16
DNA: TGCGCCAGCAGCTTCGCTTACTCTGGGGCCAACGTCCTGACTTTC; CDR3: CASSFAYSGANVLTF; V: TRBV5-1; D: NA; J: TRBJ2-6; size: few; length: 15
DNA: TGTGCCAGCAGTGGATCCTACTCCTATGGCTACACCTTC; CDR3: CASSGSYSYGYTF; V: TRBV25-1; D: NA; J: TRBJ1-2; size: few; length: 13
DNA: TGTGCCACCAGTGACTTGACAGGGCTCCAAGAGACCCAGTACTTC; CDR3: CATSDLTGLQETQYF; V: TRBV24-1; D: TRBD1; J: TRBJ2-5; size: few; length: 15
DNA: TGTGCCAGCATTGCGCGCACAGATACGCAGTATTTT; CDR3: CASIARTDTQYF; V: TRBV25-1; D: NA; J: TRBJ2-3; size: NA; length: 12
DNA: TGTGCCAGCAGCTCCAGCCCAGGGGAAAAACTGTTTTTT; CDR3: CASSSSPGEKLFF; V: TRBV7-7; D: NA; J: TRBJ1-4; size: many; length: 13
DNA: TGTGCCAGCAGTCCGTGGCGAGGGACGGGGACAGATACGCAGTATTTT; CDR3: CASSPWRGTGTDTQYF; V: TRBV28; D: NA; J: TRBJ2-3; size: NA; length: 16